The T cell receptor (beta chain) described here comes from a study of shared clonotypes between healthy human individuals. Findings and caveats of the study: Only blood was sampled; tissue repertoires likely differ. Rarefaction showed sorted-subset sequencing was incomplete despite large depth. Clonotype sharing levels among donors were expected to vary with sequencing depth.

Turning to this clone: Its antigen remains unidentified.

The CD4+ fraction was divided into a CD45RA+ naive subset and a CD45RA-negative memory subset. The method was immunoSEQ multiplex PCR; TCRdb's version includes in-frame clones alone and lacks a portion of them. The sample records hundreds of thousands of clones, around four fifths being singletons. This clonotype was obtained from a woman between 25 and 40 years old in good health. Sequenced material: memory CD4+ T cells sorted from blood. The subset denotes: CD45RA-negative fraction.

The CDR3 DNA reads as TGTGCCAGCAGCACCGGACAGCATGTTGGGGGACAGCCCCAGCATTTT. It yields the protein CASSTGQHVGGQPQHF. The chain is built from TRBV5-8 and TRBJ1-5; D perhaps matches TRBD1 (6 bases). The germline gives CDR1 SGHTS, CDR2 YDEGEE. The CDR3 runs to 16 residues. Trimming stripped 4 bases from V and 7 bases from J, with 21 bases between.